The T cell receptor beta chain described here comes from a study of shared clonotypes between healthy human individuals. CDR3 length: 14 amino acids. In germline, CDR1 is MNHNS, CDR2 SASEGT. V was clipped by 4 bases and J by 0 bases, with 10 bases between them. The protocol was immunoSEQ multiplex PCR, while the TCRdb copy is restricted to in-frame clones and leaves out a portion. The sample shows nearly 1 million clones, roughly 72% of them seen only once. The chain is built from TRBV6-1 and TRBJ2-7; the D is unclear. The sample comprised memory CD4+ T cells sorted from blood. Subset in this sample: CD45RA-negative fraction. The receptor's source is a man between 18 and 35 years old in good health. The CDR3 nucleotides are TGTGCCAGCAGTGTGGAAGACGGCTCCTACGAGCAGTACTTC. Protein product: CASSVEDGSYEQYF.